These T cell receptor beta chains were read from a single sample in a study of cytotoxic CD8 clonotypes in ibrutinib-treated CLL. Only in-frame clones appear in the TCRdb table, and some are missing; sequencing was by immunoSEQ multiplex PCR. The data hold about 130,000 clones, with around three quarters observed a single time. The sample consisted of PBMCs, taken after 12 months of ibrutinib treatment. Every receptor here comes from a human donor with chronic lymphocytic leukemia. CDR3s include the opening cysteine and the closing phenylalanine or tryptophan. A D gene is named only where the DNA matches it firmly. Some rows have no size entry. The others give once, few or many, or a class for an expanded clone.

CDR3 protein: CAISESTSGRAVDTQYF; CDR3 DNA: TGTGCCATCAGTGAGTCGACTAGCGGGAGGGCCGTAGATACGCAGTATTTT; D gene: TRBD2; clone size: .; CDR3 length: 17; V gene: TRBV10-3; J gene: TRBJ2-3
CDR3 protein: CAWSEGDSNQPQHF; CDR3 DNA: TGTGCCTGGAGTGAGGGCGATAGCAATCAGCCCCAGCATTTT; D gene: .; clone size: .; CDR3 length: 14; V gene: TRBV30; J gene: TRBJ1-5
CDR3 protein: CASSESMGVTQYF; CDR3 DNA: TGCGCCAGCAGTGAGTCGATGGGAGTTACGCAGTATTTT; D gene: .; clone size: .; CDR3 length: 13; V gene: TRBV10-2; J gene: TRBJ2-3
CDR3 protein: CASSPISGSGETQYF; CDR3 DNA: TGTGCCAGTAGTCCCATTAGCGGGAGCGGGGAGACCCAGTACTTC; D gene: TRBD2; clone size: .; CDR3 length: 15; V gene: TRBV19; J gene: TRBJ2-5
CDR3 protein: CASSRTSGSTDTQYF; CDR3 DNA: TGTGCCAGCAGCCGGACTAGCGGAAGCACAGATACGCAGTATTTT; D gene: TRBD2; clone size: few; CDR3 length: 15; V gene: TRBV7-3; J gene: TRBJ2-3
CDR3 protein: CASSLGLAGGPLGGETQYF; CDR3 DNA: TGTGCCAGCAGCTTAGGACTAGCGGGAGGGCCATTAGGCGGGGAGACCCAGTACTTC; D gene: TRBD2; clone size: .; CDR3 length: 19; V gene: TRBV7-2; J gene: TRBJ2-5
CDR3 protein: CASSQGDANLKTQYF; CDR3 DNA: TGTGCCAGTAGTCAAGGGGACGCAAACCTGAAGACCCAGTACTTC; D gene: .; clone size: few; CDR3 length: 15; V gene: TRBV19; J gene: TRBJ2-5
CDR3 protein: CASSSGTSNTEAFF; CDR3 DNA: TGTGCCAGCAGTTCCGGGACTTCAAACACTGAAGCTTTCTTT; D gene: .; clone size: .; CDR3 length: 14; V gene: TRBV6-6; J gene: TRBJ1-1
CDR3 protein: CASSRDYSSYEQYF; CDR3 DNA: TGTGCCAGCAGCCGGGACTATAGCTCCTACGAGCAGTACTTC; D gene: TRBD2; clone size: .; CDR3 length: 14; V gene: TRBV4-2; J gene: TRBJ2-7
CDR3 protein: CASSMADPGQGYEQYF; CDR3 DNA: TGTGCCAGTAGTATGGCAGACCCGGGACAGGGTTACGAGCAGTACTTC; D gene: TRBD1; clone size: .; CDR3 length: 16; V gene: TRBV19; J gene: TRBJ2-7
CDR3 protein: CASSVVASGDQETQYF; CDR3 DNA: TGTGCCAGCAGCGTAGTGGCTAGCGGAGACCAAGAGACCCAGTACTTC; D gene: TRBD2; clone size: .; CDR3 length: 16; V gene: TRBV9; J gene: TRBJ2-5
CDR3 protein: CASTVGLAGEYWDTGELFF; CDR3 DNA: TGTGCCAGTACGGTGGGGCTAGCGGGAGAGTATTGGGACACCGGGGAGCTGTTTTTT; D gene: TRBD2; clone size: .; CDR3 length: 19; V gene: TRBV19; J gene: TRBJ2-2
CDR3 protein: CSVDLGGGVTEAFF; CDR3 DNA: TGCAGCGTTGACCTCGGCGGGGGCGTTACTGAAGCTTTCTTT; D gene: .; clone size: .; CDR3 length: 14; V gene: TRBV29-1; J gene: TRBJ1-1
CDR3 protein: CASSKWTPNTEAFF; CDR3 DNA: TGCGCCAGCAGCAAATGGACCCCGAACACTGAAGCTTTCTTT; D gene: .; clone size: .; CDR3 length: 14; V gene: TRBV5-1; J gene: TRBJ1-1
CDR3 protein: CASSNYAYEQYF; CDR3 DNA: TGTGCCAGCAGTAACTACGCCTACGAGCAGTACTTC; D gene: .; clone size: once; CDR3 length: 12; V gene: TRBV2; J gene: TRBJ2-7
CDR3 protein: CSAHVRSGELFF; CDR3 DNA: TGCAGCGCCCACGTTCGGTCCGGGGAGCTGTTTTTT; D gene: .; clone size: few; CDR3 length: 12; V gene: TRBV29-1; J gene: TRBJ2-2
CDR3 protein: CASSPRLDGTYEQYF; CDR3 DNA: TGTGCCAGCAGCCCGAGACTAGATGGCACCTACGAGCAGTACTTC; D gene: .; clone size: .; CDR3 length: 15; V gene: TRBV7-6; J gene: TRBJ2-7
CDR3 protein: CASRTTGGREAFF; CDR3 DNA: TGTGCCAGCAGGACCACAGGGGGCAGAGAAGCTTTCTTT; D gene: TRBD1; clone size: .; CDR3 length: 13; V gene: TRBV2; J gene: TRBJ1-1
CDR3 protein: CASSYSTGVTYNEQFF; CDR3 DNA: TGTGCCAGCAGTTACTCAACGGGAGTCACCTACAATGAGCAGTTCTTC; D gene: .; clone size: .; CDR3 length: 16; V gene: TRBV6-5; J gene: TRBJ2-1
CDR3 protein: CASSLGPGQHYYEQYF; CDR3 DNA: TGTGCCAGCAGCTTAGGACCGGGACAACACTACTACGAGCAGTACTTC; D gene: .; clone size: .; CDR3 length: 16; V gene: TRBV11-2; J gene: TRBJ2-7
CDR3 protein: CASSLGTTPKNIYEQYF; CDR3 DNA: TGTGCCAGCAGTCTTGGGACTACCCCAAAGAATATCTACGAGCAGTACTTC; D gene: TRBD2; clone size: .; CDR3 length: 17; V gene: TRBV27; J gene: TRBJ2-7
CDR3 protein: CSVGPDVVGSTDTQYF; CDR3 DNA: TGCAGCGTTGGCCCCGATGTGGTGGGATCGACAGATACGCAGTATTTT; D gene: .; clone size: .; CDR3 length: 16; V gene: TRBV29-1; J gene: TRBJ2-3
CDR3 protein: CASSLGEWAGTLSSYEQYF; CDR3 DNA: TGTGCCAGCAGCTTAGGTGAATGGGCCGGGACACTCAGCTCCTACGAGCAGTACTTC; D gene: .; clone size: .; CDR3 length: 19; V gene: TRBV7-2; J gene: TRBJ2-7
CDR3 protein: CASSYGTGGYRDTQYF; CDR3 DNA: TGTGCCAGCAGCTACGGGACAGGGGGTTATCGAGATACGCAGTATTTT; D gene: TRBD1; clone size: few; CDR3 length: 16; V gene: TRBV7-8; J gene: TRBJ2-3
CDR3 protein: CASSGGAAWGNEQFF; CDR3 DNA: TGTGCCAGTAGCGGGGGAGCGGCGTGGGGCAATGAGCAGTTCTTC; D gene: .; clone size: .; CDR3 length: 15; V gene: TRBV19; J gene: TRBJ2-1
CDR3 protein: CSAPRGNDGYTF; CDR3 DNA: TGCAGCGCCCCCAGGGGGAATGATGGCTACACCTTC; D gene: TRBD1; clone size: .; CDR3 length: 12; V gene: TRBV29-1; J gene: TRBJ1-2
CDR3 protein: CASSQDPAGDAYNEQFF; CDR3 DNA: TGCGCCAGCAGCCAAGACCCAGCGGGAGACGCCTACAATGAGCAGTTCTTC; D gene: TRBD2; clone size: .; CDR3 length: 17; V gene: TRBV4-3; J gene: TRBJ2-1
CDR3 protein: CASSQVGDRRDTQYF; CDR3 DNA: TGTGCCAGCAGCCAAGTAGGGGACAGGAGGGATACGCAGTATTTT; D gene: TRBD1; clone size: .; CDR3 length: 15; V gene: TRBV4-2; J gene: TRBJ2-3
CDR3 protein: CASSKTGESTEAFF; CDR3 DNA: TGTGCCAGCAGCAAGACAGGGGAGAGCACTGAAGCTTTCTTT; D gene: TRBD1; clone size: .; CDR3 length: 14; V gene: TRBV7-9; J gene: TRBJ1-1
CDR3 protein: CSARTAGGNQPQHF; CDR3 DNA: TGCAGCGCTCGGACAGCTGGGGGAAATCAGCCCCAGCATTTT; D gene: .; clone size: .; CDR3 length: 14; V gene: TRBV29-1; J gene: TRBJ1-5
CDR3 protein: CASSFGQGINEQYF; CDR3 DNA: TGTGCCAGCAGTTTCGGGCAGGGGATAAACGAGCAGTACTTC; D gene: .; clone size: few; CDR3 length: 14; V gene: TRBV27; J gene: TRBJ2-7
CDR3 protein: CASSYSSRTHTDTQYF; CDR3 DNA: TGTGCCAGCAGTTACTCGAGTAGAACCCACACAGATACGCAGTATTTT; D gene: .; clone size: .; CDR3 length: 16; V gene: TRBV6-5; J gene: TRBJ2-3
CDR3 protein: CASSYFIGDQNTIYF; CDR3 DNA: TGTGCCAGCAGTTACTTTATCGGGGACCAAAACACCATATATTTT; D gene: .; clone size: once; CDR3 length: 15; V gene: TRBV6-5; J gene: TRBJ1-3
CDR3 protein: CASSQDRLREDTLAQYF; CDR3 DNA: TGTGCCAGCAGCCAAGATCGTTTGCGGGAGGACACTTTGGCCCAGTACTTC; D gene: TRBD2; clone size: .; CDR3 length: 17; V gene: TRBV4-2; J gene: TRBJ2-5
CDR3 protein: CASSLSVWDYGYTF; CDR3 DNA: TGTGCCAGCAGTTTATCGGTGTGGGACTATGGCTACACCTTC; D gene: .; clone size: once; CDR3 length: 14; V gene: TRBV27; J gene: TRBJ1-2
CDR3 protein: CSIVRGFSGLSYEQYF; CDR3 DNA: TGCAGCATCGTTCGGGGTTTTTCTGGACTATCCTACGAGCAGTACTTC; D gene: .; clone size: .; CDR3 length: 16; V gene: TRBV29-1; J gene: TRBJ2-7
CDR3 protein: CASSIQGATGELFF; CDR3 DNA: TGTGCCAGTAGTATCCAGGGGGCTACCGGGGAGCTGTTTTTT; D gene: TRBD1; clone size: .; CDR3 length: 14; V gene: TRBV19; J gene: TRBJ2-2
CDR3 protein: CASSQGQGGNQPQHF; CDR3 DNA: TGTGCCAGCAGCCAAGGACAGGGGGGAAATCAGCCCCAGCATTTT; D gene: TRBD1; clone size: few; CDR3 length: 15; V gene: TRBV14; J gene: TRBJ1-5
CDR3 protein: CASTDGPSGSYNEQFF; CDR3 DNA: TGTGCCAGCACCGACGGGCCTAGCGGGAGTTATAATGAGCAGTTCTTC; D gene: TRBD2; clone size: .; CDR3 length: 16; V gene: TRBV7-9; J gene: TRBJ2-1
CDR3 protein: CASSPSRQGNTEAFF; CDR3 DNA: TGTGCCAGCAGCCCAAGTAGACAGGGGAACACTGAAGCTTTCTTT; D gene: TRBD1; clone size: .; CDR3 length: 15; V gene: TRBV7-8; J gene: TRBJ1-1
CDR3 protein: CASSGLPPYEQYF; CDR3 DNA: TGTGCCAGCTCCGGACTACCCCCTTACGAGCAGTACTTC; D gene: .; clone size: .; CDR3 length: 13; V gene: TRBV11-2; J gene: TRBJ2-7
CDR3 protein: CASGRRGRWGYTF; CDR3 DNA: TGTGCCAGCGGGAGGAGGGGGCGTTGGGGCTACACCTTC; D gene: TRBD1; clone size: .; CDR3 length: 13; V gene: TRBV6-5; J gene: TRBJ1-2
CDR3 protein: CASSDYQLETQYF; CDR3 DNA: TGTGCCAGCAGTGACTATCAATTAGAGACCCAGTACTTC; D gene: .; clone size: once; CDR3 length: 13; V gene: TRBV6-1; J gene: TRBJ2-5
CDR3 protein: CASYFGYTF; CDR3 DNA: TGTGCCAGCTATTTTGGCTACACCTTC; D gene: .; clone size: once; CDR3 length: 9; V gene: TRBV6-5; J gene: TRBJ1-2
CDR3 protein: CASSQYSNQPQHF; CDR3 DNA: TGTGCCAGCAGTCAATATAGCAATCAGCCCCAGCATTTT; D gene: .; clone size: .; CDR3 length: 13; V gene: TRBV7-2; J gene: TRBJ1-5
CDR3 protein: CASSQEGRNEQFF; CDR3 DNA: TGCGCCAGCAGCCAAGAGGGCAGGAATGAGCAGTTCTTC; D gene: .; clone size: .; CDR3 length: 13; V gene: TRBV4-3; J gene: TRBJ2-1
CDR3 protein: CASSKTKGTDNEQFF; CDR3 DNA: TGTGCCAGCAGCAAAACCAAAGGGACGGACAATGAGCAGTTCTTC; D gene: .; clone size: few; CDR3 length: 15; V gene: TRBV21-1; J gene: TRBJ2-1
CDR3 protein: CASSDLRGYEQYF; CDR3 DNA: TGTGCCAGCAGTGATCTCAGGGGCTACGAGCAGTACTTC; D gene: .; clone size: .; CDR3 length: 13; V gene: TRBV25-1; J gene: TRBJ2-7
CDR3 protein: CASSDAGTGEYNEQFF; CDR3 DNA: TGTGCCAGCAGCGATGCCGGGACAGGAGAATACAATGAGCAGTTCTTC; D gene: TRBD1; clone size: .; CDR3 length: 16; V gene: TRBV7-2; J gene: TRBJ2-1